A selection of T cell receptor beta chains follows, all from one sample in a study of T cell repertoires in cytomegalovirus infection. TCRdb redid the calling of the reads with MiXCR, one entry per CDR3 protein. The sample comprises 200,000 to 300,000 distinct CDR3 sequences, 12% of which are singletons, and under 2% rests with the top ten. Sequencing used PBMCs. Every receptor here comes from a human donor in good health (CMV status not recorded). Some clones in this sample may be carry-over from other donors' samples. The CDR3 runs from the conserved cysteine through the conserved F or W. The D gene is left open where the match is weak. Where a row states a size, it is once, few, many or the class of an expanded clone; other rows omit it.

J	D	size	length	V	DNA	CDR3
TRBJ2-7	TRBD1	NA	14	TRBV6-2/TRBV6-3	TGTGCCAGCTGGGACGGGACAGGGGTCTACGAGCAGTACTTC	CASWDGTGVYEQYF
TRBJ2-5	NA	many	14	TRBV7-3	TGTGCCAGCAGCTTTGCAGGGTCGCGGGAGACCCAGTACTTC	CASSFAGSRETQYF
TRBJ2-7	TRBD2	many	15	TRBV10-3	TGTGCCATCAAGGTCGGCGGGAGGGCTATAGACGAGCAGTACTTC	CAIKVGGRAIDEQYF
TRBJ1-5	NA	many	14	TRBV10-3	TGTGCCATCAGTGAGGACCGAAGCAATCAGCCCCAGCATTTT	CAISEDRSNQPQHF
TRBJ1-6	NA	few	15	TRBV30	TGTGCCTGGAGTGTACTACAGGGAGGTAATTCACCCCTCCACTTT	CAWSVLQGGNSPLHF
TRBJ2-7	TRBD1	NA	13	TRBV19	TGTGCCACCAGAAGAAAGGGGGCTTACGAGCAGTACTTC	CATRRKGAYEQYF
TRBJ2-5	NA	NA	14	TRBV3-1	TGTGCCAGCAGCCGGGAGAGGGGACGGGAGACCCAGTACTTC	CASSRERGRETQYF
TRBJ2-1	TRBD1	many	13	TRBV7-2	TGTGCCAGCAGCCCCGACAGGGGGCGTGAGCAGTTCTTC	CASSPDRGREQFF
TRBJ2-3	NA	NA	17	TRBV6-2/TRBV6-3	TGTGCCAGCAGCCCTCTCGGAAGGGCAAACCCGACAGATACGCAGTATTTT	CASSPLGRANPTDTQYF
TRBJ2-7	NA	many	14	TRBV7-2	TGTGCCAGCAGCTTAGGTGGGCTTTCGGGGGAGCAGTACTTC	CASSLGGLSGEQYF
TRBJ1-2	TRBD1	NA	14	TRBV29-1	TGCAGCGTAGCGGACAGGGGATCGGTCGGAGGCTACACCTTC	CSVADRGSVGGYTF
TRBJ1-1	NA	many	14	TRBV11-2	TGTGCCAGCAGCCACTCGGGGGATGGAACTGAAGCTTTCTTT	CASSHSGDGTEAFF
TRBJ2-3	NA	many	14	TRBV6-1	TGTGCCAGCAGTGAGGGGCAACTAGGGGATACGCAGTATTTT	CASSEGQLGDTQYF
TRBJ2-7	TRBD1	NA	14	TRBV28	TGTGCCAGCAGCTCGCAGGGGGCGAACTACGAGCAGTACTTC	CASSSQGANYEQYF
TRBJ2-1	TRBD1	few	13	TRBV4-1	TGCGCCAGCAGCCAACCACAGGGGGGTGAGCAGTTCTTC	CASSQPQGGEQFF
TRBJ2-6	NA	many	16	TRBV28	TGTGCCAGCAGTTTATGGGGGGGCTCTGGGGCCAACGTCCTGACTTTC	CASSLWGGSGANVLTF
TRBJ1-6	NA	many	16	TRBV7-2	TGTGCCAGCAGCCCCGGTGGGCAGGCTTATAATTCACCCCTCCACTTT	CASSPGGQAYNSPLHF
TRBJ2-5	NA	many	14	TRBV6-2/TRBV6-3	TGTGCCAGCAGAGAAACCGACTCCCGGGAGACCCAGTACTTC	CASRETDSRETQYF
TRBJ1-2	NA	many	15	TRBV28	TGTGCCAGCTGCTCCGGGACTCCTTTTAACTATGGCTACACCTTC	CASCSGTPFNYGYTF
TRBJ2-1	TRBD2	NA	14	TRBV7-3	TGTGCCAGCAGCCCGCGGGGGACCTACAATGAGCAGTTCTTC	CASSPRGTYNEQFF